This TCR beta chain emerged from a study of radiotherapy plus CTLA-4 blockade in lung cancer. The CDR3 is made up of 16 amino acids. Trimming removed 5 bases from V and 8 bases from J, with 24 bases in between. CDR1 SGHVS and CDR2 FQNEAQ come from the germline V gene. Assay used: immunoSEQ multiplex PCR; TCRdb lists only in-frame clones, some missing. The sample consists of 90,000 to 130,000 clones, around 84% of them appearing once. The specimen was peripheral blood, collected from a patient treated with radiotherapy plus ipilimumab. The J gene is TRBJ1-1, the V gene TRBV7-8; D gene uncertain. This receptor was identified in a human donor with non-small cell lung cancer that progressed on radiotherapy plus ipilimumab. Some clones in this sample may be carry-over from other donors' samples. The chain's CDR3 is CASSLGVTTSFIEAFF. CDR3 nucleotide sequence: TGTGCCAGCAGCCTCGGGGTTACCACAAGCTTTATAGAAGCTTTCTTT.